The source of this TCR beta chain is a study of T cells in Graves' hyperthyroidism and ophthalmopathy. Looking at the study overall: Peripheral blood was secured at the point of initial diagnosis, before any treatment.

This clonotype came up many times. The antigen remains undetermined. The CDR3 has 13 amino acids. Germline assignment: CDR1 SNHLY and CDR2 FYNNEI. Trimming removed 8 bases from V and 6 bases from J; junction bases left unmatched: 5. There were TCR beta CDR3 regions amplified from RNA transcripts. The HTBI set primed first-round TCR CDR3 RT-PCR. MiXCR, applied by TCRdb to the multiplex PCR reads, yields one record per CDR3 protein. The sample has fewer than 600,000 distinct CDR3 sequences, 11% to 15% seen once. Overall study results and limits: The model made its ophthalmopathy prediction, and onset followed a median around 6.5 months later. A 13 V-J signature model discriminated ophthalmopathy versus stable hyperthyroidism.

The chain combines TRBV2 with TRBJ1-4; TRBD1 agrees at 8 bases. The sequencing sample was made of blood. The clonotype originates from a woman aged 40 to 50 with Graves' hyperthyroidism. The CDR3 loop reads CASGQTGDEKLFF. The CDR3 coding sequence is TGTGCCAGCGGGCAGACAGGGGATGAAAAACTGTTTTTT.